This T cell receptor (beta chain) was sequenced for a study of cytomegalovirus exposure and HLA in healthy donors. Findings and limits, study-wide: The classifier was said to identify cytomegalovirus status with high specificity and sensitivity.

Healthy bone marrow donors supplied every sample. It was with 60 Vbeta and 13 Jbeta primers that the PCR ran. TCRdb keeps only in-frame clones here, not all; method: immunoSEQ multiplex PCR. The sample lists under 200,000 clones; around 76% were seen once. This CDR3 is 16 amino acids long. CDR1 SEHNR and CDR2 FQNEAQ come from the germline V gene (reference sequence). Losses at the gene ends were 1 base for V and 2 bases for J; bases not matched to a gene: 3. This clone was seen more than once but under ten times. Its antigen is not identified. Sequencing was performed on PBMCs. This chain connects TRBV7-9 to TRBJ2-1; the match to TRBD2 covers 9 bases. The clonotype was recovered from a man aged 55 to 69 in good health and CMV-seronegative. Written as DNA, the CDR3 is TGTGCCAGCAGCTTAGGACTAGCGGACGCCTACAATGAGCAGTTCTTC. It translates to CASSLGLADAYNEQFF.